A selection of T cell receptor beta chains follows, all from one sample in a study of T cell repertoires in cytomegalovirus infection. TCRdb passed the reads through MiXCR, listing each CDR3 protein once. This table has about 280,000 distinct CDR3 sequences, roughly a fifth appearing once. Their recognized antigens are unknown. The material sequenced was cultured PBMCs, taken from culture after CMV antigen stimulation. These receptors were obtained from a human donor in good health (CMV status not recorded). Some clones in this sample may be carry-over from other donors' samples. The CDR3 runs from the conserved cysteine through the conserved F or W. Each record gives: J gene, V gene, clone size, D gene, CDR3 protein, CDR3 DNA. The D gene is left open where the match is weak. Rows give clone size only sometimes, using once, few, many, or a class for an expanded clone.

>TRBJ2-7|TRBV7-4|.|.
CASSLGPYSEQYF
TGTGCCAGCAGCTTAGGCCCCTACTCCGAGCAGTACTTC
>TRBJ2-4|TRBV4-3|.|TRBD1
CASSQERQGFTNIQYF
TGCGCCAGCAGCCAAGAAAGACAGGGGTTTACAAACATTCAGTACTTC
>TRBJ2-1|TRBV7-2|many|TRBD2
CASSSRAGGAYNEQFF
TGTGCCAGCAGCTCGCGGGCGGGAGGGGCCTACAATGAGCAGTTCTTC
>TRBJ1-5|TRBV12-3/TRBV12-4|few|.
CASSSRRRNQPQHF
TGTGCCAGCAGTTCGCGACGGCGCAATCAGCCCCAGCATTTT
>TRBJ1-4|TRBV6-6|.|TRBD1
CASSPAGQGLTNEKLFF
TGTGCCAGCAGCCCTGCGGGACAGGGTTTAACTAATGAAAAACTGTTTTTT
>TRBJ2-1|TRBV12-5|few|TRBD1
CASGKVPMQGQNEQFF
TGTGCTAGTGGTAAGGTTCCGATGCAGGGACAGAATGAGCAGTTCTTC
>TRBJ1-6|TRBV19|.|.
CASSRRGDASPLHF
TGTGCCAGTAGCCGAAGGGGGGACGCTTCACCCCTCCACTTT
>TRBJ2-3|TRBV7-4|.|TRBD2
CASSFRTSGRSDTQYF
TGTGCCAGCAGCTTCCGGACTAGCGGGAGATCCGATACGCAGTATTTT
>TRBJ1-5|TRBV18|few|.
CASSPGGVGNQPQHF
TGTGCCAGCTCACCTGGGGGGGTCGGCAATCAGCCCCAGCATTTT
>TRBJ2-5|TRBV12-3/TRBV12-4|.|.
CASSRSRTVQSGILQETQYF
TGTGCCAGCAGTAGAAGTAGGACAGTCCAAAGCGGGATTCTCCAAGAGACCCAGTACTTC
>TRBJ2-3|TRBV7-2|.|.
CASSPRTLDTQYF
TGTGCCAGCAGCCCCCGGACTTTAGATACGCAGTATTTT
>TRBJ2-1|TRBV19|few|.
CASSIPGEGISYNEQFF
TGTGCCAGTAGTATTCCAGGGGAAGGGATCTCCTACAATGAGCAGTTCTTC
>TRBJ2-1|TRBV5-1|once|TRBD2
CASSGRGGNEQFF
TGCGCCAGCAGCGGTAGGGGAGGGAATGAGCAGTTCTTC
>TRBJ2-1|TRBV7-9|few|.
CASSPPAGHYNEQFF
TGTGCCAGCAGCCCACCGGCGGGCCACTACAATGAGCAGTTCTTC
>TRBJ1-5|TRBV7-2|many|.
CASSARENNQPQHF
TGTGCCAGCAGCGCCCGGGAGAACAATCAGCCCCAGCATTTT
>TRBJ1-6|TRBV10-1|many|TRBD1
CASSSDRGRNSPLHF
TGCGCCAGCAGCTCAGACAGGGGAAGAAATTCACCCCTCCACTTT
>TRBJ2-5|TRBV7-2|few|TRBD2
CASSFGTSGSKTQYF
TGTGCCAGCAGCTTCGGGACTAGCGGGAGTAAGACCCAGTACTTC